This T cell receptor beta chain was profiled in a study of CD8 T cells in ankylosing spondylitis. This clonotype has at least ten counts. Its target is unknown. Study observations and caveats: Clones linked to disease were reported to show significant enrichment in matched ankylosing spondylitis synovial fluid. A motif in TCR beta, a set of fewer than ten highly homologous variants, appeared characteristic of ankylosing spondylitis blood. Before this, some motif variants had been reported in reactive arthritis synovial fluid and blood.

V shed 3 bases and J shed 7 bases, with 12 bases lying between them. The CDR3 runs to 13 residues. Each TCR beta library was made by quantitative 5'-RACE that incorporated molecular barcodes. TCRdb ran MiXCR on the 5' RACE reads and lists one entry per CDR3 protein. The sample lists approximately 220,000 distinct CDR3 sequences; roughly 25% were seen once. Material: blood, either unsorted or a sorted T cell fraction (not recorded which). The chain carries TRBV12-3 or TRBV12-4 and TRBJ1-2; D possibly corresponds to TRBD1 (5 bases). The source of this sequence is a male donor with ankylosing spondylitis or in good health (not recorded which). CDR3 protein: CASSLAGPRGYTF. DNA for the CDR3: TGTGCCAGCAGTTTGGCAGGGCCCCGTGGCTACACCTTC.